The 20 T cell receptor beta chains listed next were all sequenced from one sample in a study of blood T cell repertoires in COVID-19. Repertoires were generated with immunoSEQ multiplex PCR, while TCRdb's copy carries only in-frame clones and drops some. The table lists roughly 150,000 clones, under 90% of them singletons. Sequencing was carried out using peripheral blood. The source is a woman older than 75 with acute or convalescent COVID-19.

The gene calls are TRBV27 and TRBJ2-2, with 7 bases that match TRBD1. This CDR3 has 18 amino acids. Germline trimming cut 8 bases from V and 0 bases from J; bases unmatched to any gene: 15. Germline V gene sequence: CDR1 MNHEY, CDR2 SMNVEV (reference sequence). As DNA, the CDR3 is TGTGCCAGCCCCGGGACAGCAACACTACCCGCGAACACCGGGGAGCTGTTTTTT. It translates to CASPGTATLPANTGELFF.

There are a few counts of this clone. In DNA form, the CDR3 reads TGTGCCAGCAGCCTTACCCAGACAGAAGCGAACACTGAAGCTTTCTTT. It is translated as CASSLTQTEANTEAFF. The chain links TRBV4-2 to TRBJ1-1; TRBD1 might be the D (5 bases). The V end was cut by 4 bases, the J end by 1 base, with 16 bases between. Germline V gives CDR1 LGHNA, CDR2 YNFKEQ. This CDR3 is built from 16 residues.

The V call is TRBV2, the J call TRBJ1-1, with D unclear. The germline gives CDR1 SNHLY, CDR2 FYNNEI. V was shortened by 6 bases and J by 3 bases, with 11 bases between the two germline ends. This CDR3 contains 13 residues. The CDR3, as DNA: TGTGCCAGCAGAGACTCGGGGTACACTGAAGCTTTCTTT. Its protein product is CASRDSGYTEAFF.

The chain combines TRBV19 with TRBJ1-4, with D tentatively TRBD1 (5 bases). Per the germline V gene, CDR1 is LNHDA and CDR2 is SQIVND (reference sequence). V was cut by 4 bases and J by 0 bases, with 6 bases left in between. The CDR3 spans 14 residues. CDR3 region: CASSRGATNEKLFF. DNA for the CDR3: TGTGCCAGTAGTAGGGGGGCAACTAATGAAAAACTGTTTTTT.

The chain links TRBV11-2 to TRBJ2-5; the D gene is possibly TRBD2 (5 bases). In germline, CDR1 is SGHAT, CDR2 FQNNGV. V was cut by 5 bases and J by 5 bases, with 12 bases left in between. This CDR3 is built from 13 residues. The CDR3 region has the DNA TGTGCCAGCAGCCCGGACTGGGAGGAGACCCAGTACTTC. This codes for CASSPDWEETQYF. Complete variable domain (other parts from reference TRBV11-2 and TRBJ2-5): EAGVAQSPRYKIIEKRQSVAFWCNPISGHATLYWYQQILGQGPKLLIQFQNNGVVDDSQLPKDRFSAERLKGVDSTLKIQPAKLEDSAVYLCASSPDWEETQYFGPGTRLLVL.

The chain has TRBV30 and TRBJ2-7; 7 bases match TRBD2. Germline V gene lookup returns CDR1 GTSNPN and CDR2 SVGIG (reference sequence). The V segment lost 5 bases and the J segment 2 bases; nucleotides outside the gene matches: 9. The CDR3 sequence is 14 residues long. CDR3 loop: CAWATGLPPYEQYF. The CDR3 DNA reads TGTGCCTGGGCTACGGGACTACCTCCCTACGAGCAGTACTTC.

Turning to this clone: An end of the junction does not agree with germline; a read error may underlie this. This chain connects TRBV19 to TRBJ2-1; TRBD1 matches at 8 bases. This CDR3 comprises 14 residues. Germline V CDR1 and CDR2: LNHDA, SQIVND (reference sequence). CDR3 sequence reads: CASSWTGRPNEQFF. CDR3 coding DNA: TGTGCCAGTAGTTGGACAGGGCGCCCCAATGAACAGTTCTTC.

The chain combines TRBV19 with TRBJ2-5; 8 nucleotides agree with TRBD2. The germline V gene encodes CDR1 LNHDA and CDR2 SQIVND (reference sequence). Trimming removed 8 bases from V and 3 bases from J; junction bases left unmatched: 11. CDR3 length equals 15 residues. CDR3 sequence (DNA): TGTGCCAGTGGCTCGCCGGGACTAGTTAAAGAGACCCAGTACTTC. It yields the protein CASGSPGLVKETQYF.

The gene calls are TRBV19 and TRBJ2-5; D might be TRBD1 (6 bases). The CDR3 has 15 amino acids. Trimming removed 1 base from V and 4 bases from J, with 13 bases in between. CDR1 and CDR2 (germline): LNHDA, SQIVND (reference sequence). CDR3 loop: CASSIGLRGGETQYF. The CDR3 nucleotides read TGTGCCAGTAGTATAGGCCTCAGGGGCGGAGAGACCCAGTACTTC.

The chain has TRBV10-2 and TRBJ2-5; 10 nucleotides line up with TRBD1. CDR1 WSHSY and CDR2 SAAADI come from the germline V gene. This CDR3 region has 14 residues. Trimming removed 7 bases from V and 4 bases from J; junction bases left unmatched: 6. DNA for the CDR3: TGCGCCAGCATGAAGACAGGGGGCGCAGAGACCCAGTACTTC. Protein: CASMKTGGAETQYF.

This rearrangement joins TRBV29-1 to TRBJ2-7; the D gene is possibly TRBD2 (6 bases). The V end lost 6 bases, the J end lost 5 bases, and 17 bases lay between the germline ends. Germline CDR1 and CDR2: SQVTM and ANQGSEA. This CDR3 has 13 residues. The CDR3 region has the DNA TGCAGCGTCGTCCAGGGAGGTTTCGACGAGCAGTACTTC. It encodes CSVVQGGFDEQYF.

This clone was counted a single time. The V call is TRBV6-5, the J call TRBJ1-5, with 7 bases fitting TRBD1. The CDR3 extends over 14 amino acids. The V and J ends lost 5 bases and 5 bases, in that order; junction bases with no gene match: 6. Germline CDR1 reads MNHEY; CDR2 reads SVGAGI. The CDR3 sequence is CASSTTRGDQPQHF. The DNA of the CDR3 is TGTGCCAGCAGTACGACCAGGGGGGATCAGCCCCAGCATTTT.

The CDR3 loop is CASSQVTGQGHEKLFF. The DNA of the CDR3 is TGTGCCAGCAGCCAAGTAACCGGACAGGGGCACGAAAAACTGTTTTTT. The chain carries TRBV4-2 and TRBJ1-4, with 9 bases fitting TRBD1. Trimming removed 1 base from V and 8 bases from J; junction bases left unmatched: 8. From germline, CDR1 is LGHNA and CDR2 YNFKEQ. CDR3 length equals 16 residues.

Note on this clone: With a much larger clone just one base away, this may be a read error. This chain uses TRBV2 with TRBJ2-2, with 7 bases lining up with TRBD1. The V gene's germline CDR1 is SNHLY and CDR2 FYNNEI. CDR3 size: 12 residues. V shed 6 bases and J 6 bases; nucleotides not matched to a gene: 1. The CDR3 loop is CASRQGAGELFF. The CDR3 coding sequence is TGTGCCAGCAGGCAGGGGGCCGGGGAGCTGTTTTTT.

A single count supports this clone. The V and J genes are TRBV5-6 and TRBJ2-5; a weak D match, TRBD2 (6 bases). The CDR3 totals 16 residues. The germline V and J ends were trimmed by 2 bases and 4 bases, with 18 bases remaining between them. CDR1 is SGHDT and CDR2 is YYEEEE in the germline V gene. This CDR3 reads CASSFGAGSLSETQYF. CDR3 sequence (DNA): TGTGCCAGCAGCTTTGGGGCGGGGAGTTTATCAGAGACCCAGTACTTC.

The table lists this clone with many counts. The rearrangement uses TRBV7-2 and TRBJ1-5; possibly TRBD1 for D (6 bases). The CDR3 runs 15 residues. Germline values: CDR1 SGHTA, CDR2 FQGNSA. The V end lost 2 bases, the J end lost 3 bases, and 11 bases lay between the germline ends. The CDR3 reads CASSLYGTSNQPQHF. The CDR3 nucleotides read TGTGCCAGCAGCTTATATGGGACATCCAATCAGCCCCAGCATTTT. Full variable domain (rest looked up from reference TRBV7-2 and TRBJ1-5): GAGVSQSPSNKVTEKGKDVELRCDPISGHTALYWYRQSLGQGLEFLIYFQGNSAPDKSGLPSDRFSAERTGGSVSTLTIQRTQQEDSAVYLCASSLYGTSNQPQHFGDGTRLSIL.

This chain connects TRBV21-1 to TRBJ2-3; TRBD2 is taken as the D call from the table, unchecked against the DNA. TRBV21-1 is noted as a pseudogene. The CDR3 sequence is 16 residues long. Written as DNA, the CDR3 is TGTGCCAGCAGCACTTCCCAGAGTGCGGGAACAGATACGCAGTATTTT. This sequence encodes CASSTSQSAGTDTQYF.

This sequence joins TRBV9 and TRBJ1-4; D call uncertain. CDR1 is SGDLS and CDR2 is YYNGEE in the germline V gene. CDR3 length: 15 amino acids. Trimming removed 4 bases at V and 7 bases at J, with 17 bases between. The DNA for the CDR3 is TGTGCCAGCAGCCGAACGCCCAATAGGAGTGAAAAACTGTTTTTT. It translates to CASSRTPNRSEKLFF. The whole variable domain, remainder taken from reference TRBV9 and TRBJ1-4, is DSGVTQTPKHLITATGQRVTLRCSPRSGDLSVYWYQQSLDQGLQFLIQYYNGEERAKGNILERFSAQQFPDLHSELNLSSLELGDSALYFCASSRTPNRSEKLFFGSGTQLSVL.

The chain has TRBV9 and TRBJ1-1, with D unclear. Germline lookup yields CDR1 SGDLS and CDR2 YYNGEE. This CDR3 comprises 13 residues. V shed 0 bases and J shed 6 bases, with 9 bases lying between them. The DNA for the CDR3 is TGTGCCAGCAGCGTAGCTATGACTTCTGAAGCTTTCTTT. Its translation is CASSVAMTSEAFF.

As DNA, the CDR3 is TGCGCCAGCTACCCTCGGACTAGCGGGTCTTCCTACAATGAGCAGTTCTTC. It yields the protein CASYPRTSGSSYNEQFF. This chain uses TRBV4-1 with TRBJ2-1; 11 positions agree with TRBD2. Germline CDR1 is MGHRA and CDR2 is YSYEKL. Trimming at V came to 8 bases and at J to 1 base, leaving 10 bases not matched to a gene. CDR3 length: 17 amino acids.